The 16 T cell receptor beta chains reported below all come from one sample, sequenced in a study of T cells in tuberculosis. This table comes from immunoSEQ multiplex PCR, and its TCRdb copy is limited to in-frame clones, with some not included. In the table there are 30,000 to 35,000 clones, approximately 89% of which are singletons. The sample was PBMCs. These receptor sequences come from a donor between 10 and 29 years old with latent tuberculosis or without tuberculosis infection.

V usage is TRBV9 and J usage is TRBJ2-1, with 12 nucleotides matching TRBD2. There are 16 residues in the CDR3. V was pared by 1 base and J by 2 bases, with 1 base of the junction left unmatched. Germline V gives CDR1 SGDLS, CDR2 YYNGEE. CDR3 loop: CASSVRLAGAYNEQFF. For the CDR3, the DNA is TGTGCCAGCAGCGTACGACTAGCGGGAGCCTACAATGAGCAGTTCTTC.

The rearrangement joins TRBV5-1 to TRBJ2-3; D may be TRBD2 (6 bases). This CDR3 spans 14 amino acids. Trimming removed 4 bases from V and 6 bases from J, with 15 bases in between. Germline CDR1 and CDR2: SGHRS and YFSETQ. The CDR3 reads CASSPWTRGDTQYF. The DNA of the CDR3 is TGCGCCAGCAGCCCTTGGACTCGGGGGGATACGCAGTATTTT.

The chain recombines TRBV11-2 with TRBJ2-3, with 10 bases aligning to TRBD2. CDR1 is SGHAT and CDR2 is FQNNGV in the germline V gene. With V trimmed by 3 bases and J by 4 bases, 13 bases remained unmatched. The CDR3 extends over 18 amino acids. The CDR3 loop is CASSFRSPSGGIADTQYF. DNA for the CDR3: TGTGCCAGCAGCTTCCGATCTCCTAGCGGGGGAATCGCAGATACGCAGTATTTT. The full variable domain, its missing parts supplied by reference TRBV11-2 and TRBJ2-3, is EAGVAQSPRYKIIEKRQSVAFWCNPISGHATLYWYQQILGQGPKLLIQFQNNGVVDDSQLPKDRFSAERLKGVDSTLKIQPAKLEDSAVYLCASSFRSPSGGIADTQYFGPGTRLTVL.

The chain's CDR3 is CASSVGPTVNTQYF. CDR3 DNA: TGTGCCAGCAGCGTAGGGCCCACAGTTAATACGCAGTATTTT. V usage is TRBV9 and J usage is TRBJ2-3; D remains unclear. Germline lookup yields CDR1 SGDLS and CDR2 YYNGEE. V lost 0 bases and J lost 7, with 12 bases in between. The CDR3 length is 14 residues.

The rearrangement joins TRBV7-3 to TRBJ2-3, with D possibly TRBD1 on 6 matching bases. V was clipped by 1 base and J by 3 bases, with 14 bases between them. Germline CDR1 SGHTA, CDR2 FQGTGA. The CDR3 contains 16 residues. CDR3 sequence: CASSLMGQIRTDTQYF. Written as DNA, the CDR3 is TGTGCCAGCAGCTTAATGGGACAAATTAGGACAGATACGCAGTATTTT.

The chain carries TRBV28 and TRBJ2-7; TRBD2 aligns across 7 bases. The CDR3 sequence is 14 residues long. The germline gives CDR1 MDHEN, CDR2 SYDVKM. The ends lost 5 bases at V and 2 bases at J; junction bases unmatched: 6. DNA of the CDR3: TGTGCCAGCAGTGAGTGGGCGGGAGCCTACGAGCAGTACTTC. It yields the protein CASSEWAGAYEQYF.

V gene TRBV2 combines with J gene TRBJ2-5; 7 nucleotides line up with TRBD1. Germline V gene sequence: CDR1 SNHLY, CDR2 FYNNEI. Germline trimming cut 6 bases from V and 5 bases from J; bases unmatched to any gene: 9. The CDR3 extends over 14 amino acids. CDR3 nucleotide sequence: TGTGCCAGCAGGGGGGACAGCCAAGCCGAGACCCAGTACTTC. Amino acid sequence: CASRGDSQAETQYF.

V and J are TRBV10-2 and TRBJ2-1, with TRBD2 matching 9 bases. This CDR3 spans 17 amino acids. Trimming took 7 bases from V and 5 from J; bases not matched to a gene: 15. Germline V gene data show CDR1 as WSHSY and CDR2 as SAAADI. The CDR3 DNA reads as TGCGCCAGCAACCCCCCTAGCGGGGTACGGAGGGACAATGAGCAGTTCTTC. This codes for CASNPPSGVRRDNEQFF.

The chain combines TRBV27 with TRBJ2-1, with TRBD1 matching 8 bases. The length of the CDR3 is 15 residues. V shed 5 bases and J 2 bases; nucleotides not matched to a gene: 5. Germline assignment: CDR1 MNHEY and CDR2 SMNVEV (reference sequence). CDR3 nucleotides: TGTGCCAGCAGTCCGACGACAGGGGCCTACAATGAGCAGTTCTTC. Its protein product is CASSPTTGAYNEQFF.

The table lists this clone with a count of one. The chain recombines TRBV6-1 with TRBJ2-7, with 10 bases fitting TRBD1. V was pared by 1 base and J by 4 bases, with 4 bases of the junction left unmatched. This CDR3 is built from 15 residues. CDR1 is MNHNS and CDR2 is SASEGT in the germline V gene. The CDR3 is CASSEGTGGFYEQYF. In nucleotides, the CDR3 is TGTGCCAGCAGTGAAGGGACAGGGGGATTTTACGAGCAGTACTTC.

The genes are TRBV5-1 and TRBJ2-2; TRBD1 might be the D (6 bases). Between the trimmed V and J ends, which lost 0 bases and 7 bases, there was a span of 16 bases. The CDR3 has 16 amino acids. Germline CDR1 reads SGHRS; CDR2 reads YFSETQ. CDR3 sequence: CASSLGGREVFGELFF. The CDR3 DNA reads as TGCGCCAGCAGCTTGGGGGGGCGCGAAGTTTTCGGGGAGCTGTTTTTT.

The chain uses TRBV2 and TRBJ2-7; D is perhaps TRBD2 (5 bases). CDR1 and CDR2 from the germline V gene are SNHLY and FYNNEI. CDR3 length equals 14 residues. V shed 5 bases and J shed 6 bases, with 17 bases lying between them. For the CDR3, the DNA is TGTGCCAGCAGTCTGGAGGCGTTAGATCTCGAGCAGTACTTC. Protein product: CASSLEALDLEQYF.

In DNA, the CDR3 is TGTGCCAGCAGCTCCGAGGTCCAAGAGACCCAGTACTTC. This codes for CASSSEVQETQYF. The genes are TRBV9 and TRBJ2-5; no reliable D call. Germline V gene data show CDR1 as SGDLS and CDR2 as YYNGEE. V lost 4 bases and J 1 base, leaving 8 bases between the germline ends. This CDR3 comprises 13 residues.

In nucleotides, the CDR3 is TGTGCCAGCAGTGGCGGTTTGAGCTCCTACGAGCAGTACTTC. The encoded protein is CASSGGLSSYEQYF. The chain couples TRBV13 to TRBJ2-7; D is uncertain. The V end lost 6 bases, the J end lost 0 bases, and 12 bases lay between the germline ends. The CDR3 totals 14 residues. Germline values: CDR1 PRHDT, CDR2 FYEKMQ (reference sequence).

This clone was observed a few times. The gene calls are TRBV30 and TRBJ1-2; D unresolved. CDR3 length: 13 residues. Germline CDR1 reads GTSNPN; CDR2 reads SVGIG (reference sequence). V was shortened by 3 bases and J by 7 bases, with 15 bases between the two germline ends. The CDR3 nucleotides read TGTGCCTGGAGGGGATCGGGGATTGGTGGCTACACCTTC. It is translated as CAWRGSGIGGYTF. The full variable domain, in which reference TRBV30 and TRBJ1-2 provide the parts outside the CDR3, is SQTIHQWPATLVQPVGSPLSLECTVEGTSNPNLYWYRQAAGRGLQLLFYSVGIGQISSEVPQNLSASRPQDRQFILSSKKLLLSDSGFYLCAWRGSGIGGYTFGSGTRLTVV.

V gene TRBV10-1 combines with J gene TRBJ2-1; D not certain. This CDR3 is built from 17 residues. CDR1 WNHNN and CDR2 SYGVQD come from the germline V gene (reference sequence). Trimming stripped 2 bases from V and 0 bases from J, with 14 bases between. CDR3 amino acids: CASSEAVRTNSYNEQFF. The CDR3 region has the DNA TGCGCCAGCAGTGAGGCGGTGCGAACCAACTCCTACAATGAGCAGTTCTTC.